This T cell receptor beta chain was captured by sequencing in a study of T cells in Graves' hyperthyroidism and ophthalmopathy. General study points: Separation of ophthalmopathy from stable hyperthyroidism was achieved by a 13 V-J model. The model foresaw ophthalmopathy a median around 6 months prior to onset.

Details on this clonotype: Its antigen is not identified.

What was amplified from RNA transcripts were TCR beta CDR3 regions. RT-PCR in the first round (using the HTBI primer set) targeted the TCR CDR3. Via MiXCR, TCRdb re-called the multiplex PCR reads, giving one row per CDR3 protein. The sample includes 560,000 or so distinct CDR3 sequences, about 43% of them seen just once. The authors deemed Graves' hyperthyroidism stable absent ophthalmopathy progression within 18 months. Each diagnosis was grounded in clinical symptoms, serum thyroxine and TRAb, thyroid ultrasound, and orbital computed tomography. The sequencing sample was made of peripheral blood or thyroid tissue (not recorded which). This sequence originates from a woman under 30 with Graves' hyperthyroidism.

The chain's CDR3 is CASSFLDRGRDGYTF. The CDR3 DNA follows: TGTGCCAGCAGTTTCCTGGACAGGGGGCGGGATGGCTACACCTTC. The chain carries TRBV2 and TRBJ1-2, with TRBD1 matching 11 bases. Germline assignment: CDR1 SNHLY and CDR2 FYNNEI. V lost 5 bases, J lost 6 bases, and 8 bases stayed unmatched. The CDR3 covers 15 residues.